These 10 T cell receptor beta chains came from one sample sequenced in a study of T cells in Graves' hyperthyroidism and ophthalmopathy. What was amplified from RNA transcripts were TCR beta CDR3 regions. The TCR CDR3 was amplified in a first-round RT-PCR using the HTBI primer set. Using its own MiXCR run on the multiplex PCR reads, TCRdb lists one record per CDR3 protein. The sample holds about half a million distinct CDR3 sequences, more than 20% seen once. The sequencing sample was made of blood. These receptors came from a man younger than 30 with Graves' hyperthyroidism.

This clonotype was seen repeatedly, ten times or more. The chain couples TRBV19 to TRBJ1-1; the match to TRBD1 covers 8 bases. V was pared by 6 bases and J by 5 bases, with 8 bases of the junction left unmatched. Germline V lookup: CDR1 LNHDA, CDR2 SQIVND (reference sequence). The CDR3 has 14 residues. The CDR3 here is CASSRTGIETEAFF. CDR3 coding DNA: TGTGCCAGTAGCCGGACAGGGATTGAAACTGAAGCTTTCTTT.

This clonotype has at least ten counts. The J gene is TRBJ1-1, the V gene TRBV5-1, with D perhaps TRBD1 (5 bases). CDR1 and CDR2 from the germline V gene are SGHRS and YFSETQ. The CDR3 length is 16 residues. The germline V and J ends were trimmed by 0 bases and 0 bases, with 12 bases remaining between them. CDR3 nucleotides: TGCGCCAGCAGCTTGGGACAGACCCTCATGAACACTGAAGCTTTCTTT. Its protein product is CASSLGQTLMNTEAFF.

The rearrangement links TRBV6-2 or TRBV6-3 to TRBJ2-6; D uncertain. V lost 6 bases to trimming and J lost 4 bases, with 7 bases between them. This CDR3 contains 13 residues. Germline V gene sequence: CDR1 MNHEY, CDR2 SVGEGT. CDR3 amino acids: CASRGEGANVLTF. In DNA form, the CDR3 reads TGTGCCAGCAGGGGTGAAGGGGCCAACGTCCTGACTTTC.

This clonotype was picked up many times. This chain uses TRBV29-1 with TRBJ2-5, with TRBD2 matching 8 bases. The germline V gene has CDR1 SQVTM and CDR2 ANQGSEA. Germline trimming cut 3 bases from V and 5 bases from J; bases unmatched to any gene: 8. This CDR3 has 14 amino acids. CDR3 residues: CSVDPPSGLETQYF. CDR3 bases: TGCAGCGTTGATCCTCCTAGCGGGCTGGAGACCCAGTACTTC.

This chain links TRBV5-1 with TRBJ1-1, with D possibly being TRBD1 (5 bases). Trimming removed 3 bases from V and 4 bases from J, with 16 bases in between. CDR1 is SGHRS and CDR2 is YFSETQ in the germline V gene. The CDR3 loop spans 15 amino acids. The CDR3 sequence: CASSSSFGQTTEAFF. The DNA for the CDR3 is TGCGCCAGCAGCTCGTCCTTCGGACAAACCACTGAAGCTTTCTTT.

This clonotype was seen a handful of times. A much larger clone sits a single nucleotide away, making a read error possible. The chain has TRBV28 and TRBJ2-2, with D maybe TRBD1 (6 bases). Germline CDR1 MDHEN, CDR2 SYDVKM. The CDR3 runs 15 residues. The CDR3 nucleotides are TGTGCCAGCAGTTTAGGCAGGGGATTCACCGGGGAGCTGTGTTTT. It specifies CASSLGRGFTGELCF.

Comment on this clonotype: One end of the junction varies from germline; a read error may be responsible. This chain joins TRBV7-8 and TRBJ2-2; TRBD2 aligns across 7 bases. CDR1 SGHVS and CDR2 FQNEAQ come from the germline V gene. The CDR3 is 14 residues long. In DNA, the CDR3 is TGTGTCAGCGAGCGGGGTGATAACACCGGGGAGCTGTTTTTT. Translation gives CVSERGDNTGELFF.

This clonotype occurred many times. The chain couples TRBV7-9 to TRBJ1-2; 7 positions match TRBD1. Germline values: CDR1 SEHNR, CDR2 FQNEAQ (reference sequence). V lost 5 bases to trimming and J lost 4 bases; unmatched junction nucleotides: 10. The CDR3 spans 15 residues. CDR3 protein: CASSPLQGGAYGYTF. In DNA, the CDR3 is TGTGCCAGCAGCCCTCTCCAGGGGGGGGCCTATGGCTACACCTTC.

The table lists this clonotype with many counts. A much larger clone differs by one base, so this may be a read error. The rearrangement links TRBV28 to TRBJ1-5; D gene unclear. The germline gives CDR1 MDHEN, CDR2 SYDVKM. The V gene lost 3 bases and the J gene lost 0 bases, with 3 bases spanning the gap. The CDR3 loop spans 13 amino acids. The CDR3 DNA sequence: TGTGCCAGCAGTTTTGCTAGCAATCAGCCCCAGCATTTT. This sequence encodes CASSFASNQPQHF.

This clonotype was recorded at least ten times. V and J are TRBV28 and TRBJ2-7; D unresolved. This CDR3 comprises 12 residues. Germline assignment: CDR1 MDHEN and CDR2 SYDVKM. The V end lost 5 bases, the J end lost 3 bases, and 8 bases lay between the germline ends. As DNA, the CDR3 is TGTGCCAGCAGTCCCCGTGACTACGAGCAGTACTTC. Translating it yields CASSPRDYEQYF.